These 32 T cell receptor beta chains were sequenced from one sample in a study of long-term antiretroviral therapy in people with HIV. Samples were assayed with immunoSEQ v3.0 at survey level. Sequenced by immunoSEQ multiplex PCR; TCRdb stores in-frame clones only, minus some. The data hold 27,000 or so clones, with 75% to 85% observed a single time. The sample here was unsorted PBMCs, taken 2.9 years after starting antiretroviral therapy. The source of these receptors is a man aged 45-65 years with HIV.

The J gene is TRBJ2-2, the V gene TRBV7-9; D may be TRBD1 or TRBD2 (5 bases each). With 5 bases removed from V and 1 base from J, the gap between germline ends came to 11 bases. The CDR3 loop spans 15 amino acids. Germline values: CDR1 SEHNR, CDR2 FQNEAQ (reference sequence). The CDR3 here is CASSSEGLNTGELFF. CDR3 nucleotide sequence: TGTGCCAGCAGCAGCGAGGGGTTGAACACCGGGGAGCTGTTTTTT.

This chain uses TRBV4-2 with TRBJ2-2; 7 nucleotides line up with TRBD1. The CDR3 has 15 amino acids. Trimming at V came to 4 bases and at J to 2 bases, leaving 4 bases not matched to a gene. Germline CDR1 and CDR2: LGHNA and YNFKEQ. This CDR3 is CASSPGTDNTGELFF. The CDR3 DNA follows: TGTGCCAGCAGCCCCGGGACAGACAACACCGGGGAGCTGTTTTTT.

This clone was observed once. J is TRBJ1-2 and V is TRBV6-1, with D tentatively TRBD1 (6 bases). With 3 bases removed from V and 4 bases from J, the gap between germline ends came to 9 bases. Germline V lookup: CDR1 MNHNS, CDR2 SASEGT. The CDR3 spans 13 residues. The CDR3 DNA sequence: TGTGCCAGCAGTGAGTTAGGGGGCTATGGCTACACCTTC. Its protein product is CASSELGGYGYTF.

This rearrangement joins TRBV15 to TRBJ1-4; no clear D gene. CDR1 is LNHNV, CDR2 YYDKDF, per germline (reference sequence). CDR3 length equals 15 residues. Between the trimmed V and J ends, which lost 0 bases and 10 bases, there was a span of 15 bases. The CDR3 sequence: CATSRDRGGMAKLFF. The CDR3 DNA reads TGTGCCACCAGCAGAGATAGAGGCGGAATGGCAAAACTGTTTTTT.

The CDR3 loop is CASSPANYGYTF. The DNA of the CDR3 is TGTGCCAGCAGTCCCGCTAACTATGGCTACACCTTC. This chain connects TRBV7-9 to TRBJ1-2, with D unclear. The CDR3 is 12 residues long. Germline values: CDR1 SEHNR, CDR2 FQNEAQ (reference sequence). V gave up 6 bases and J gave up 0 bases, with 5 bases separating them.

This chain uses TRBV11-2 with TRBJ2-5; D remains ambiguous. V lost 3 bases to trimming and J lost 5 bases, with 13 bases between them. Germline loops: CDR1 SGHAT, CDR2 FQNNGV. The CDR3 sequence is 14 residues long. For the CDR3, the DNA is TGTGCCAGCAGCTTTCTCGGGCAGTGGGAGACCCAGTACTTC. Its protein product is CASSFLGQWETQYF.

V is TRBV6-5 and J is TRBJ1-2; 9 positions agree with TRBD1. Germline-derived CDR1 and CDR2 are MNHEY and SVGAGI. With V trimmed by 4 bases and J by 3 bases, 0 bases remained unmatched. This CDR3 is 13 amino acids long. The CDR3 bases are TGTGCCAGCAGTTGGACAGGGGACTATGGCTACACCTTC. Translation: CASSWTGDYGYTF.

The CDR3 sequence is CASRGLLDTEKLFF. As DNA, the CDR3 is TGTGCCAGCAGGGGTCTGCTGGACACCGAAAAACTGTTTTTT. The V call is TRBV28, the J call TRBJ1-4; a possible D gene is TRBD1 (5 bases). The CDR3 is 14 amino acids. V was clipped by 6 bases and J by 8 bases, with 16 bases between them. CDR1 is MDHEN and CDR2 is SYDVKM in the germline V gene.

J is TRBJ2-3 and V is TRBV13; 9 bases agree with TRBD2. The length of the CDR3 is 20 residues. Germline V lookup: CDR1 PRHDT, CDR2 FYEKMQ (reference sequence). V dropped 2 bases and J dropped 2; count of bases not matched to a gene: 17. The CDR3 loop reads CASSLSHYKSGGSNTDTQYF. The CDR3, as DNA: TGTGCCAGCAGCTTATCCCACTATAAGAGCGGGGGGTCGAACACAGATACGCAGTATTTT.

The CDR3 here is CASSLDGEMNTEAFF. CDR3 nucleotide sequence: TGTGCCAGCAGCTTAGATGGGGAGATGAACACTGAAGCTTTCTTT. This rearrangement joins TRBV11-2 to TRBJ1-1, with D hard to call. Trimming cost V 0 bases and J 0 bases, with 8 bases left between them. Germline V gives CDR1 SGHAT, CDR2 FQNNGV. This CDR3 region has 15 residues.

The chain combines TRBV7-6 with TRBJ2-2; D may match TRBD1 or TRBD2 (5 bases each). The germline V and J ends were trimmed by 3 bases and 8 bases, with 16 bases remaining between them. The CDR3 is 15 amino acids. Looked up from germline, CDR1 is SGHVS and CDR2 is FNYEAQ. CDR3 bases: TGTGCCAGCAGCTTGCAGGTTGCCGGGGCTGGGGAGCTGTTTTTT. Encoded protein: CASSLQVAGAGELFF.

The V call is TRBV28, the J call TRBJ1-2, with D possibly being TRBD1 (5 bases). CDR1 and CDR2 (germline): MDHEN, SYDVKM. This CDR3 is built from 14 residues. The ends were cut back, 6 bases at V and 6 bases at J, with 17 bases in the middle. The CDR3 DNA reads TGTGCCAGCAGACTTAGGCAGGGCACACATGGCTACACCTTC. Translated, it gives CASRLRQGTHGYTF.

This sequence joins TRBV5-1 and TRBJ2-2, with D possibly matching TRBD2 (6 bases). V was pared by 4 bases and J by 7 bases, with 14 bases between. The CDR3 length is 14 residues. Germline V lookup: CDR1 SGHRS, CDR2 YFSETQ. CDR3 nucleotides: TGCGCCAGCAGCCCTGGGCGGGAAGTCGGGGAGCTGTTTTTT. Translated: CASSPGREVGELFF.

The CDR3: CASSVLAGFTQETQYF. Written as DNA, the CDR3 is TGTGCCAGCAGTGTACTAGCGGGGTTTACTCAAGAGACCCAGTACTTC. This rearrangement joins TRBV28 to TRBJ2-5, with 10 bases fitting TRBD2. The germline CDR1 and CDR2 sequences are MDHEN and SYDVKM. The CDR3 is 16 residues long. The J segment lost 2 bases and the V segment lost 5 bases, leaving 8 bases of the junction unmatched.

This clone was seen just once. The J gene is TRBJ1-2, the V gene TRBV28; TRBD1 matches at 8 bases. V shed 7 bases, J shed 8 bases, and the junction held 9 bases outside the gene matches. CDR1 is MDHEN and CDR2 is SYDVKM in the germline V gene. CDR3 length: 13 residues. The DNA of the CDR3 is TGTGCCAGCACCCCGGACAGGGTTCGCGGCTACACCTTC. It specifies CASTPDRVRGYTF.

This CDR3 is CASSGDRGYEKLFF. CDR3 nucleotide sequence: TGTGCCAGCAGTGGGGACAGGGGGTATGAAAAACTGTTTTTT. This chain links TRBV2 with TRBJ1-4; 11 nucleotides match TRBD1. Germline CDR1 reads SNHLY; CDR2 reads FYNNEI. The CDR3 length is 14 residues. The J segment lost 6 bases and the V segment lost 4 bases, leaving 1 base of the junction unmatched.

This sequence joins TRBV7-6 and TRBJ1-3, with 9 bases aligning to TRBD1. Germline assignment: CDR1 SGHVS and CDR2 FNYEAQ. This CDR3 contains 17 residues. Trimming removed 5 bases from V and 10 bases from J; junction bases left unmatched: 18. CDR3 protein: CASSRRTGVIPRQTIYF. Here the CDR3 DNA reads TGTGCCAGCAGCCGTAGGACAGGGGTCATTCCACGGCAGACCATATATTTT.

This chain uses TRBV5-1 with TRBJ1-3, with a tentative D call TRBD1 (5 bases). V lost 4 bases and J 0 bases, leaving 14 bases between the germline ends. Germline loops: CDR1 SGHRS, CDR2 YFSETQ. The CDR3 is 16 residues long. CDR3 loop: CASSTAGGGSGNTIYF. The CDR3 DNA sequence: TGCGCCAGCAGCACTGCGGGGGGGGGCTCTGGAAACACCATATATTTT.

Turning to this clone: Other DNA sequences in this specimen translate into the identical CDR3. The chain combines TRBV28 with TRBJ1-6; D is unclear. The germline V gene has CDR1 MDHEN and CDR2 SYDVKM. This CDR3 is built from 14 residues. The V gene lost 7 bases and the J gene lost 3 bases, with 10 bases spanning the gap. DNA for the CDR3: TGTGCCAGCAACAAAGAGGACTATAATTCACCCCTCCACTTT. Protein product: CASNKEDYNSPLHF.

The chain has TRBV28 and TRBJ1-5; 7 nucleotides match TRBD1. Per the germline V gene, CDR1 is MDHEN and CDR2 is SYDVKM. V was pared by 6 bases and J by 6 bases, with 8 bases of the junction left unmatched. This CDR3 contains 14 residues. The DNA for the CDR3 is TGTGCCAGCAGACCGGGACAGTGGGGTCAGCCCCAGCATTTT. Translation: CASRPGQWGQPQHF.

CDR3 DNA sequence: TGTGCCAGCAGTGCCCAACGACAGGGAGGCACTGAAGCTTTCTTT. Translating gives CASSAQRQGGTEAFF. The J gene is TRBJ1-1, the V gene TRBV6-4; 7 nucleotides match TRBD1. CDR1 and CDR2 (germline): MRHNA, SNTAGT. The CDR3 covers 15 residues. The J segment lost 4 bases and the V segment lost 4 bases, leaving 9 bases of the junction unmatched.

In its sample, this clone was seen a few times. The rearrangement links TRBV2 to TRBJ1-1; 7 bases fit TRBD1. Germline lookup yields CDR1 SNHLY and CDR2 FYNNEI. CDR3 size: 14 residues. Losses at the gene ends were 3 bases for V and 5 bases for J; bases not matched to a gene: 6. This CDR3 reads CASSDNRGRTEAFF. DNA of the CDR3: TGTGCCAGCAGTGATAATAGGGGGCGGACTGAAGCTTTCTTT.

The rearrangement uses TRBV18 and TRBJ2-6; a weak D match, TRBD1 (7 bases). Germline lookup yields CDR1 KGHSH and CDR2 LQKENI. The V and J ends lost 4 bases and 0 bases respectively, with 16 bases between them. CDR3 length equals 18 residues. CDR3 sequence: CASSRKTGEDSGANVLTF. CDR3 sequence (DNA): TGTGCCAGCTCACGTAAAACAGGGGAGGACTCTGGGGCCAACGTCCTGACTTTC.

The chain combines TRBV30 with TRBJ1-5; possible D gene TRBD1, 6 bases. V gave up 1 base and J gave up 7 bases, with 11 bases separating them. There are 13 residues in the CDR3. CDR1 is GTSNPN, CDR2 SVGIG, per germline (reference sequence). The DNA for the CDR3 is TGTGCCTGGAGTGGGGGGCAGAAACAGCCCCAGCATTTT. This gives the protein CAWSGGQKQPQHF.

This clone was detected only once. CDR3 DNA sequence: TGTGCCAGCAGATCCGACAGGGATATTGAGGAGACCCAGTACTTC. Translation gives CASRSDRDIEETQYF. V usage is TRBV6-5 and J usage is TRBJ2-5; 7 bases are a match to TRBD1. V trimming: 6 bases; J trimming: 5 bases; junction bases outside the gene matches: 12. Germline V lookup: CDR1 MNHEY, CDR2 SVGAGI. This CDR3 is built from 15 residues.

The V gene is TRBV5-1, the J gene TRBJ2-3; TRBD2 agrees at 8 bases. CDR1 and CDR2 from the germline V gene are SGHRS and YFSETQ. Trimming cost V 4 bases and J 0 bases; bases outside gene matches: 7. The CDR3 loop spans 16 amino acids. CDR3 nucleotides: TGCGCCAGCAGCGAAGGGGTAGCGGGGAGCACAGATACGCAGTATTTT. Protein: CASSEGVAGSTDTQYF.

This chain connects TRBV9 to TRBJ2-5; 9 bases align to TRBD1. Germline-derived CDR1 and CDR2 are SGDLS and YYNGEE. The junction had 11 bases not matched to a gene; V was cut back by 4 bases and J by 4 bases. The CDR3 totals 16 residues. This CDR3 reads CASSPETGGGRETQYF. For the CDR3, the DNA is TGTGCCAGCAGCCCCGAGACAGGGGGAGGGAGAGAGACCCAGTACTTC.

The chain uses TRBV7-6 and TRBJ2-7; tentative D call: TRBD1 (6 bases). Germline V gene data show CDR1 as SGHVS and CDR2 as FNYEAQ. Trimming took 6 bases from V and 3 from J, leaving 12 bases between them. The CDR3 totals 13 residues. CDR3 residues: CASSRSDSYEQYF. In nucleotides, the CDR3 is TGTGCCAGCAGTAGATCGGACAGCTACGAGCAGTACTTC. The entire variable domain, with the rest obtained from reference TRBV7-6 and TRBJ2-7, is as follows: GAGVSQSPRYKVTKRGQDVALRCDPISGHVSLYWYRQALGQGPEFLTYFNYEAQQDKSGLPNDRFSAERPEGSISTLTIQRTEQRDSAMYRCASSRSDSYEQYFGPGTRLTVT.

The rearrangement joins TRBV2 to TRBJ2-3; D might be TRBD2 (5 bases). The CDR3 consists of 13 residues. CDR1 SNHLY and CDR2 FYNNEI come from the germline V gene. V lost 6 bases, J lost 4 bases, and 11 bases lay in between. CDR3 DNA sequence: TGTGCCAGCAGGTCACTAGTGGCAGATACGCAGTATTTT. It codes for CASRSLVADTQYF.

The chain links TRBV27 to TRBJ2-3; 9 nucleotides match TRBD1. Germline-derived CDR1 and CDR2 are MNHEY and SMNVEV (reference sequence). The CDR3 covers 16 residues. V shed 5 bases and J 4 bases; nucleotides not matched to a gene: 10. CDR3 coding DNA: TGTGCCAGCAGTGTAGTCGGACAGGGGAGGTCAGATACGCAGTATTTT. Its translation is CASSVVGQGRSDTQYF.

The J gene is TRBJ1-3, the V gene TRBV5-1; unclear D gene. V was trimmed by 3 bases and J by 4 bases, leaving 8 bases between them. Germline CDR1 SGHRS, CDR2 YFSETQ. The CDR3 sequence is 13 residues long. CDR3 loop: CASSSGSGNTIYF. The CDR3 bases are TGCGCCAGCAGCTCGGGGAGCGGAAACACCATATATTTT.

The rearrangement links TRBV7-6 to TRBJ2-2; 7 nucleotides align to TRBD1. V trimming: 0 bases; J trimming: 7 bases; junction bases outside the gene matches: 11. There are 17 residues in the CDR3. Germline CDR1 and CDR2: SGHVS and FNYEAQ. The CDR3 DNA reads TGTGCCAGCAGCTTAGCGAGACAGGGCCTCCTTGACGGGGAGCTGTTTTTT. It translates to CASSLARQGLLDGELFF. Based on the CDR3 plus reference TRBV7-6 and TRBJ2-2, the full variable domain is GAGVSQSPRYKVTKRGQDVALRCDPISGHVSLYWYRQALGQGPEFLTYFNYEAQQDKSGLPNDRFSAERPEGSISTLTIQRTEQRDSAMYRCASSLARQGLLDGELFFGEGSRLTVL.